This TCR beta chain originates from a study of Graves' ophthalmopathy and Graves' hyperthyroidism. RNA transcripts were the source from which TCR beta CDR3 regions were amplified. HTBI primers were employed in first-round RT-PCR, then a second-round multiplex PCR followed. One entry per CDR3 protein, called by TCRdb with MiXCR from the multiplex PCR reads. This sample has about 740,000 distinct CDR3 sequences, with 35% to 50% found just once. This clonotype was seen a single time. A single base separates this from a much larger clone, so it may be a read error. The CDR3 has 13 amino acids. Germline CDR1 and CDR2: LNHDA and SQIVND (reference sequence).

The source is an adult man with Graves' ophthalmopathy. The rearrangement uses TRBV19 and TRBJ1-2; D might be TRBD1 (6 bases). Sequencing was carried out using peripheral blood. The CDR3 sequence: CVSSQGTYYGYTF. The CDR3 nucleotides read TGTGTCAGTAGTCAGGGGACCTACTATGGCTACACCTTC.